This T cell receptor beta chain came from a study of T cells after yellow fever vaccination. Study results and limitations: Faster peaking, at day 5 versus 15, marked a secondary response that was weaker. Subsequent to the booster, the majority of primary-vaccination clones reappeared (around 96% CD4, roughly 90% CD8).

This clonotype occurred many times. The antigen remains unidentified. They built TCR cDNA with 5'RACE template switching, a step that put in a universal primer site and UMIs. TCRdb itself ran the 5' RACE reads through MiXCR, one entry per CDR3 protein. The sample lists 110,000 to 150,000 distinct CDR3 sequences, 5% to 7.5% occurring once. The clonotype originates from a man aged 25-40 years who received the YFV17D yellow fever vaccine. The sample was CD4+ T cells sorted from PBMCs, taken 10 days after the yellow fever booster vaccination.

CDR3 coding DNA: TGCAGTGCTGGCTTCAGTGGGACAGGCATCAAAGAGACCCAGTACTTC. As protein: CSAGFSGTGIKETQYF. The J gene is TRBJ2-5, the V gene TRBV20-1; 8 nucleotides agree with TRBD1. From germline, CDR1 is DFQATT and CDR2 SNEGSKA (reference sequence). CDR3 length: 16 amino acids. V trimming: 5 bases; J trimming: 3 bases; junction bases outside the gene matches: 14.